What follows are 2 T cell receptor beta chains derived from one specimen sequenced in a study of T cells after yellow fever vaccination. Each CDR3 protein gets one entry after TCRdb re-called the 5' RACE reads with MiXCR. The sample includes 150,000 to 200,000 distinct CDR3 sequences, approximately 10% of them seen just once. Material: CD8+ T cells sorted from PBMCs, obtained 45 days after the yellow fever booster vaccination. These receptors came from a man younger than 35 who received the YFV17D yellow fever vaccine.

This clonotype occurred a few times. This chain links TRBV29-1 with TRBJ1-4; D unclear. Germline V gene lookup returns CDR1 SQVTM and CDR2 ANQGSEA. Trimming took off 4 bases at V and 8 bases at J, with 17 bases between the two ends. The CDR3 is 14 residues long. Written as DNA, the CDR3 is TGCAGCGTTGGGCCGGACTCCCGGACGGAAAAACTGTTTTTT. It yields the protein CSVGPDSRTEKLFF.

The chain couples TRBV27 to TRBJ2-3; D is perhaps TRBD2 (5 bases). The CDR3 covers 14 residues. Germline V gene sequence: CDR1 MNHEY, CDR2 SMNVEV (reference sequence). Trimming left V 2 bases short and J 2 bases short, with 8 bases between. The CDR3 reads CASSLAGNTDTQYF. Here the CDR3 DNA reads TGTGCCAGCAGTTTAGCGGGCAACACAGATACGCAGTATTTT.